This is a list of T cell receptor beta chains from one sample in a study of metastatic and nonmetastatic thyroid tumors. TCRdb re-analyzed the PCR reads using MiXCR. The table records approximately 15,000 clones, roughly 12% of them present only once. The material sequenced was blood. The receptors were sampled from a female donor with papillary thyroid cancer or a benign thyroid nodule (not recorded which). Some clones in this sample may be carry-over from other donors' samples. Both conserved end residues are part of each CDR3. D genes are given only for firm matches. The listing skips clone size in some rows; elsewhere it reads once, few, many or a size class.

D gene: -; clone size: medium-sized; V gene: TRBV6-2/TRBV6-3; J gene: TRBJ2-7; CDR3 protein: CASSLHSGAYEQYF; CDR3 DNA: TGTGCCAGCAGTCTCCACAGCGGAGCCTACGAGCAGTACTTC
D gene: -; clone size: medium-sized; V gene: TRBV6-1; J gene: TRBJ1-3; CDR3 protein: CASSEEGRNTIYF; CDR3 DNA: TGTGCCAGCAGTGAAGAAGGGAGAAACACCATATATTTT
D gene: -; clone size: medium-sized; V gene: TRBV6-9; J gene: TRBJ1-1; CDR3 protein: CANLLLGQGGVNTEAFF; CDR3 DNA: TGTGCCAACCTATTATTGGGACAAGGCGGGGTGAACACTGAAGCTTTCTTT
D gene: TRBD1; clone size: many; V gene: TRBV20-1; J gene: TRBJ1-2; CDR3 protein: CSAAGTGYGYTF; CDR3 DNA: TGCAGTGCCGCCGGGACAGGTTATGGCTACACCTTC
D gene: -; clone size: many; V gene: TRBV29-1; J gene: TRBJ1-2; CDR3 protein: CSVGDDYGYTF; CDR3 DNA: TGCAGCGTTGGGGATGACTATGGCTACACCTTC
D gene: -; clone size: many; V gene: TRBV9; J gene: TRBJ1-2; CDR3 protein: CASSVGGPDGNYGYTF; CDR3 DNA: TGTGCCAGCAGCGTAGGGGGTCCGGACGGGAACTATGGCTACACCTTC
D gene: TRBD1; clone size: many; V gene: TRBV7-9; J gene: TRBJ2-3; CDR3 protein: CASSPRDRGAFDTQYF; CDR3 DNA: TGTGCCAGCAGCCCAAGAGACAGGGGGGCCTTCGATACGCAGTATTTT
D gene: -; clone size: many; V gene: TRBV4-3; J gene: TRBJ1-1; CDR3 protein: CASSQEAQGRAEAFF; CDR3 DNA: TGCGCCAGCAGCCAAGAAGCCCAGGGTAGGGCTGAAGCTTTCTTT
D gene: TRBD2; clone size: many; V gene: TRBV7-2; J gene: TRBJ2-7; CDR3 protein: CASSLGGLAVYEQYF; CDR3 DNA: TGTGCCAGCAGCCTAGGGGGACTAGCGGTTTACGAGCAGTACTTC
D gene: TRBD1; clone size: medium-sized; V gene: TRBV12-3/TRBV12-4; J gene: TRBJ1-1; CDR3 protein: CASSPQGAWTEAFF; CDR3 DNA: TGTGCCAGCAGTCCACAGGGGGCCTGGACTGAAGCTTTCTTT
D gene: -; clone size: -; V gene: TRBV5-1; J gene: TRBJ2-7; CDR3 protein: CASSEQVANPYEQYF; CDR3 DNA: TGCGCCAGCAGCGAACAGGTTGCGAATCCCTACGAGCAGTACTTC
D gene: -; clone size: many; V gene: TRBV5-1; J gene: TRBJ1-4; CDR3 protein: CASSLNWGSGEKLFF; CDR3 DNA: TGCGCCAGCAGCTTGAATTGGGGATCTGGTGAAAAACTGTTTTTT
D gene: TRBD1; clone size: many; V gene: TRBV7-9; J gene: TRBJ2-4; CDR3 protein: CASRKGQGPNIQYF; CDR3 DNA: TGTGCCAGCAGGAAGGGACAGGGGCCAAACATTCAGTACTTC
D gene: TRBD1; clone size: -; V gene: TRBV4-1; J gene: TRBJ2-7; CDR3 protein: CASSQVLGTGVDEQYF; CDR3 DNA: TGCGCCAGCAGCCAAGTCCTTGGGACAGGGGTCGACGAGCAGTACTTC
D gene: -; clone size: many; V gene: TRBV5-1; J gene: TRBJ1-1; CDR3 protein: CASSWGANTEAFF; CDR3 DNA: TGCGCCAGCAGTTGGGGGGCGAACACTGAAGCTTTCTTT
D gene: TRBD2; clone size: few; V gene: TRBV6-1; J gene: TRBJ2-7; CDR3 protein: CASSELGTAGGWYEQYF; CDR3 DNA: TGTGCCAGCAGTGAATTGGGAACGGCGGGAGGATGGTACGAGCAGTACTTC
D gene: -; clone size: many; V gene: TRBV3-1; J gene: TRBJ1-6; CDR3 protein: CASSQFWVNNSPLHF; CDR3 DNA: TGTGCCAGCAGCCAGTTTTGGGTAAATAATTCACCCCTCCACTTT
D gene: TRBD2; clone size: -; V gene: TRBV6-2/TRBV6-3; J gene: TRBJ2-1; CDR3 protein: CASRSSGSFNEQFF; CDR3 DNA: TGTGCCAGCAGATCCAGCGGGAGTTTCAATGAGCAGTTCTTC
D gene: TRBD2; clone size: -; V gene: TRBV28; J gene: TRBJ2-7; CDR3 protein: CASSSDIFSGIMPYEQYF; CDR3 DNA: TGTGCCAGCAGTTCGGACATATTTAGCGGGATCATGCCCTACGAGCAGTACTTC